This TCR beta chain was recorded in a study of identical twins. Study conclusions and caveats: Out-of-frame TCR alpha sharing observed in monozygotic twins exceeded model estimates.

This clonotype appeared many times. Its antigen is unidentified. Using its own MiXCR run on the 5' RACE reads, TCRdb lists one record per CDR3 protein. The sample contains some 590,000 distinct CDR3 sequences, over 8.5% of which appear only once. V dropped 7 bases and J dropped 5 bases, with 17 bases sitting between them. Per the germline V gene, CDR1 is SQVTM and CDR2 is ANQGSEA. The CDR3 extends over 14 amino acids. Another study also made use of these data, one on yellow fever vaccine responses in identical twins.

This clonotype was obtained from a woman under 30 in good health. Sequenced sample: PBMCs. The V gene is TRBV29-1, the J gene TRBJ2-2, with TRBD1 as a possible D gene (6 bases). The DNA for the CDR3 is TGCAGCGCCCGGACAGTCCGGGGAACCGGGGAGCTGTTTTTT. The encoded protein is CSARTVRGTGELFF.